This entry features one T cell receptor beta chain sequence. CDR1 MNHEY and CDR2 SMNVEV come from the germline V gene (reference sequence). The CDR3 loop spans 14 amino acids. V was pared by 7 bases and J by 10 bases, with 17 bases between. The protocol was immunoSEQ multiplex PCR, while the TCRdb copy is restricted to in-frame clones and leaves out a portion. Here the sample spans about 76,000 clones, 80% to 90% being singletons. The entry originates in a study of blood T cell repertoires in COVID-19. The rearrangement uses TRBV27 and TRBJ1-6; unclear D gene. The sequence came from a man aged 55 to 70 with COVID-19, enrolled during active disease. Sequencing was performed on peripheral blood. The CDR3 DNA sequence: TGTGCCAGCACCGCCAGATTTTCAAACTCACCCCTCCACTTT. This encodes CASTARFSNSPLHF.